This TCR beta chain was retrieved from a study of CD8 T cells in Susac syndrome. Study-wide results and limits: Regarding the TCR sequencing and HLA analysis, the study admitted that a relatively small number of individuals were involved. Clonal expansion was absent from the CD4+ T cell repertoires in Susac syndrome.

As to this clonotype: Its target is not known.

CD8+ and CD4+ blood T cells underwent TCR beta sequencing. Random hexamers were used to reverse transcribe the RNA input (about 0.45 to 1 ug). The CDR3 of TCR beta was amplified by immunoSEQ multiplex PCR across 54 Vbeta and 13 Jbeta. Each CDR3 protein gets one entry after TCRdb re-called the immunoSEQ multiplex PCR reads with MiXCR. The sample carries roughly 200,000 distinct CDR3 sequences, about 94% recorded once. This CDR3 has 15 residues. Per germline, CDR1 LGHDT and CDR2 YNNKEL (reference sequence). The ends lost 5 bases at V and 4 bases at J; junction bases unmatched: 9. Sequenced material: CD4+ T cells from PBMCs. This TCR was recovered from a human donor with Susac syndrome. The rearrangement uses TRBV3-1 and TRBJ2-7, with 9 bases that match TRBD1. In nucleotides, the CDR3 is TGTGCCAGCAGCAAAGGGACAGGGAGTCTTTACGAGCAGTACTTC. It specifies CASSKGTGSLYEQYF.